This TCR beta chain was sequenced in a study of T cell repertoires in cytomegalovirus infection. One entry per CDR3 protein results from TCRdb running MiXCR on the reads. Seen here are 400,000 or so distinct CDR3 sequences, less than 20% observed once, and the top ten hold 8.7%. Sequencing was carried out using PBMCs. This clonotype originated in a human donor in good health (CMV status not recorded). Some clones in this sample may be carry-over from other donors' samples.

The CDR3 here is CASSYWPEGYYEAFF. CDR3 nucleotides: TGTGCCAGCAGTTATTGGCCCGAGGGTTATTATGAAGCTTTCTTT. V usage is TRBV12-3 or TRBV12-4 and J usage is TRBJ1-1; no firm D call. The ends were cut back, 4 bases at V and 7 bases at J, with 19 bases in the middle. This CDR3 has 15 amino acids.